This T cell receptor (beta chain) originates from a study of blood T cell repertoires in COVID-19. Study background: Samples of COVID-19 (acute and convalescent) were obtained from the United States, Italy and Spain. Sources were T cells, B-cell-depleted T cells, or PBMCs; the material itself was cDNA or gDNA.

As originally analysed: Amplifying reference gene primers gave estimates of nucleated cell counts. The protocol was immunoSEQ multiplex PCR, while the TCRdb copy is restricted to in-frame clones and leaves out a portion. That table furnishes V, J and clone size, whereas the DNA furnished D and trimming. Of 300,000 or so clones detected, approximately 90% appear once; the ten largest clones hold 3.7%. From germline, CDR1 is KGHDR and CDR2 SFDVKD. CDR3 length equals 14 residues. Trimming took off 2 bases at V and 8 bases at J, with 14 bases between the two ends. J is TRBJ1-2 and V is TRBV24-1; no reliable D call. This TCR was recovered from a woman in her 40s with acute or convalescent COVID-19. Specimen: peripheral blood. For the CDR3, the DNA is TGTGCCACCAGTGATTCCGGGATTCAGAGGGGCTACACCTTC. It is translated as CATSDSGIQRGYTF.